This T cell receptor (beta chain) emerged from a study of T cell repertoires in cytomegalovirus infection. Overall study context: Public TCR beta signatures marked donors with CMV infection and the matching HLA.

Notes on this clonotype: Its target is not known.

Study-wide results and caveats: Summed public TCR beta family frequency identified CMV carriers bearing the relevant HLA. CMV-specific HLA-C-restricted TCR beta clonotypes dominated the ex vivo response.

TCRdb independently ran MiXCR on the reads; one entry per CDR3 protein. This table holds around 140,000 distinct CDR3 sequences, more than 25% found once. The sequencing used CD8+ T cells from cultured PBMCs, collected from culture after CMV antigen stimulation. The sequence derives from a human donor in good health (CMV status not recorded). Some clones in this sample may be carry-over from other donors' samples.

DNA for the CDR3: TGTGCCAGCAGCGTAGCCGGACTAGCGGGGGCTACGGATGAGCAGTTCTTC. Residues: CASSVAGLAGATDEQFF. The chain combines TRBV9 with TRBJ2-1; 13 positions agree with TRBD2. The CDR3 totals 17 residues. J lost 8 bases, V lost 0 bases, and 8 bases had no gene match. Germline V gene data show CDR1 as SGDLS and CDR2 as YYNGEE.